The rows below give T cell receptor beta chains drawn from one sample of a study of cytomegalovirus exposure and HLA in healthy donors. The data were produced by immunoSEQ multiplex PCR, yet TCRdb's version contains in-frame clones alone and is incomplete. Of about 170,000 clones listed, 86% are singletons. Sequenced sample: PBMCs. The receptors originated from a man aged 18 to 29 in good health and CMV-seropositive. Both conserved end residues are part of each CDR3.

V gene | CDR3 protein
TRBV7-9 | CSPRLANTGELFF
TRBV29-1 | CSGYEGGNTIYF
TRBV7-9 | CASSTGTGGNTIYF
TRBV7-9 | CASSLASSTDTQYF
TRBV7-3 | CASSLRGKGLASDTQYF
TRBV27 | CASRRSSGILVHEQYF
TRBV15 | CATSRDPEGEQFF
TRBV19 | CATGTTYEQYF
TRBV7-6 | CASSLSPAGTAGNTIYF
TRBV5-6 | CASSFQGVNIQYF
TRBV15 | CATSRSLPGAAGGYSYEQYF
TRBV19 | CASSRDRNNSPLHF
TRBV4-2 | CASSQDPRGGGPGEQYF
TRBV5-8 | CASRQGDRGRIYGYTF
TRBV27 | CASSRQGNPYNEQFF
TRBV2 | CASSFQGAEETQYF
TRBV4-3 | CASSQALDSSYEQYF
TRBV28 | CASSRTGLGNTIYF
TRBV29-1 | CSVGEILTDTQYF
TRBV6-4 | CASSAGQATEAFF
TRBV7-8 | CASSAFRGVWETQYF
TRBV7-3 | CASSATGNSPLHF